The 17 T cell receptor beta chains below were found in one sample sequenced in a study of response to subunit inactivated influenza vaccine (dated by TCRdb to 2016 to 2018). The protocol used for the library was RT-PCR. Instrument used: Illumina HiSeq 2500. Through fastp at Q25 and MiXCR, TCRdb rebuilt clones from the public reads, retaining in-frame beta chains. For every CDR3 protein sequence, its rows merge into one entry that carries the most common genes and DNA. For this sample the table gives roughly 710,000 distinct CDR3 sequences, of which roughly 15% were detected only once. 7.5% to 8% of the sample rests with the top ten. Sample: PBMCs from blood, taken less than 15 days before vaccination. These receptors all come from a man aged 50 to 59 who received an inactivated influenza vaccine. Donor details come from another sample of the same person, matched by shared clones.

The rearrangement links TRBV7-2 to TRBJ2-3; weak D call: TRBD1 (5 bases). CDR3 length: 15 residues. Trimming left V 4 bases short and J 2 bases short, with 13 bases between. Germline V gene sequence: CDR1 SGHTA, CDR2 FQGNSA. CDR3 DNA sequence: TGTGCCAGCAGCTGGGGTGCAGGGTCCACAGATACGCAGTATTTT. This codes for CASSWGAGSTDTQYF. Looking up the rest from reference TRBV7-2 and TRBJ2-3 gives the full variable domain: GAGVSQSPSNKVTEKGKDVELRCDPISGHTALYWYRQSLGQGLEFLIYFQGNSAPDKSGLPSDRFSAERTGGSVSTLTIQRTQQEDSAVYLCASSWGAGSTDTQYFGPGTRLTVL.

This clonotype has at least ten counts. The chain carries TRBV6-2 or TRBV6-3 and TRBJ2-1, with unresolved D. V lost 4 bases and J lost 0, with 1 base in between. Germline assignment: CDR1 MNHEY and CDR2 SVGEGT. CDR3 length: 12 residues. The CDR3 DNA reads as TGTGCCAGCAGTTTCTCCTACAATGAGCAGTTCTTC. It translates to CASSFSYNEQFF.

The CDR3 loop is CASRSGQAGTTEAFF. The CDR3 nucleotides read TGTGCCAGCAGGTCAGGACAGGCCGGGACCACTGAAGCTTTCTTT. The rearrangement joins TRBV7-2 to TRBJ1-1, with 7 bases identical to TRBD1. The germline CDR1 and CDR2 sequences are SGHTA and FQGNSA. V was clipped by 6 bases and J by 4 bases; unmatched bases: 11. CDR3 length equals 15 residues.

The V and J genes are TRBV14 and TRBJ2-7; possibly TRBD1 or TRBD2 for D (5 bases each). The germline V gene encodes CDR1 SGHDN and CDR2 FVKESK. The CDR3 covers 11 residues. V gave up 6 bases and J gave up 6 bases, with 9 bases separating them. This CDR3 is CASSGGREQYF. The CDR3 DNA reads TGTGCCAGCAGTGGGGGTCGCGAGCAGTACTTC.

Ten or more counts support this clonotype. This rearrangement joins TRBV10-3 to TRBJ1-5, with D possibly being TRBD1 (5 bases). This CDR3 is built from 15 residues. Trimming pared 2 bases from V and 5 bases from J, leaving 13 bases between. CDR1 ENHRY and CDR2 SYGVKD come from the germline V gene. The CDR3 loop reads CAISEVSGSDQPQHF. In DNA, the CDR3 is TGTGCCATCAGTGAGGTGTCAGGGTCCGATCAGCCCCAGCATTTT.

About this clonotype itself: A much larger clone is a single base away; this may be a read error. The chain is built from TRBV4-2 and TRBJ2-3; no definite D call. There are 14 residues in the CDR3. Germline CDR1 and CDR2: LGHNA and YNFKEQ. The CDR3 DNA is TGTGCCAGCAGCCACAGGCCGAGCACAGTTACGCAGTATTTT. Its translation is CASSHRPSTVTQYF.

The chain is built from TRBV5-1 and TRBJ2-7; tentatively, D is TRBD1 (7 bases). This CDR3 is built from 17 residues. Trimming shortened V by 4 bases and J by 2 bases, and 22 bases separated the two germline ends. The germline gives CDR1 SGHRS, CDR2 YFSETQ. This CDR3 reads CASSLRLDRRETYEQYF. The CDR3 region has the DNA TGCGCCAGCAGCCTCCGTTTGGACAGGAGGGAAACCTACGAGCAGTACTTC.

The chain is built from TRBV11-2 and TRBJ2-7; D is unresolved. This CDR3 contains 14 residues. Per the germline V gene, CDR1 is SGHAT and CDR2 is FQNNGV. The V and J ends lost 0 bases and 2 bases respectively, with 8 bases between them. CDR3 protein: CASSLDSRPYEQYF. For the CDR3, the DNA is TGTGCCAGCAGCTTAGATTCCCGGCCCTACGAGCAGTACTTC.

V usage is TRBV28 and J usage is TRBJ1-5, with D possibly matching TRBD1 (6 bases). The V and J ends lost 4 bases and 3 bases respectively, with 10 bases between them. CDR1 is MDHEN, CDR2 SYDVKM, per germline. The CDR3 length is 14 residues. This chain's CDR3 is CASSSTGNNQPQHF. CDR3 DNA: TGTGCCAGCAGTTCGACAGGAAACAATCAGCCCCAGCATTTT.

The rearrangement links TRBV28 to TRBJ2-3; D gene uncertain. Trimming left V 2 bases short and J 2 bases short, with 14 bases between. This CDR3 is built from 16 residues. CDR1 and CDR2 from the germline V gene are MDHEN and SYDVKM. The CDR3 sequence is CASSLLGLEATDTQYF. The DNA of the CDR3 is TGTGCCAGCAGTTTACTCGGGCTAGAGGCCACAGATACGCAGTATTTT.

A few counts support this clonotype. The chain joins TRBV4-1 to TRBJ1-1; 9 nucleotides agree with TRBD1. In germline, CDR1 is MGHRA, CDR2 YSYEKL. This CDR3 contains 13 residues. V was clipped by 1 base and J by 14 bases; unmatched bases: 8. The CDR3 DNA sequence: TGCGCCAGCAGCCAAGGGGGGACAGGGACAGCCTTCTTT. This sequence encodes CASSQGGTGTAFF.

This chain connects TRBV20-1 to TRBJ2-1; D is tentatively TRBD1 or TRBD2 (5 bases each). V dropped 2 bases and J dropped 10 bases, with 18 bases sitting between them. The CDR3 consists of 14 residues. Germline CDR1 is DFQATT and CDR2 is SNEGSKA (reference sequence). The CDR3, as DNA: TGCAGTGCTAGAACCGGGGACCCGAAGGGAGAGCAGTTCTTC. This gives the protein CSARTGDPKGEQFF.

This clonotype turned up a few times. The chain is built from TRBV20-1 and TRBJ2-5; no definite D call. Trimming shortened V by 4 bases and J by 5 bases, and 20 bases separated the two germline ends. Germline V lookup: CDR1 DFQATT, CDR2 SNEGSKA (reference sequence). This CDR3 contains 15 residues. The CDR3 protein is CSANSWGKSIETQYF. The CDR3 DNA follows: TGCAGTGCTAATTCATGGGGAAAATCGATCGAGACCCAGTACTTC.

The sample holds a few counts of this clonotype. This rearrangement joins TRBV20-1 to TRBJ2-1, with D possibly being TRBD1 or TRBD2 (5 bases each). Germline CDR1 is DFQATT and CDR2 is SNEGSKA (reference sequence). The CDR3 runs 16 residues. Trimming took off 1 base at V and 4 bases at J, with 17 bases between the two ends. CDR3 DNA: TGCAGTGCTAGAGGAGGTCGTTGGGGGATTTACAATGAGCAGTTCTTC. Protein sequence: CSARGGRWGIYNEQFF.

This chain uses TRBV29-1 with TRBJ2-1; D is possibly TRBD1 (6 bases). This CDR3 region has 14 residues. Trimming stripped 6 bases from V and 6 bases from J, with 18 bases between. CDR1 and CDR2 from the germline V gene are SQVTM and ANQGSEA. In DNA, the CDR3 is TGCAGCGTCGCCGGTTACAGGGCTCGCAATGAGCAGTTCTTC. It is translated as CSVAGYRARNEQFF.

This clonotype has a handful of counts. J is TRBJ2-5 and V is TRBV7-2; D perhaps matches TRBD1 (6 bases). This CDR3 has 14 residues. Germline CDR1 is SGHTA and CDR2 is FQGNSA. Trimming pared 5 bases from V and 2 bases from J, leaving 12 bases between. The CDR3 DNA reads as TGTGCCAGCAGCCGACCAGGGACACAAGAGACCCAGTACTTC. Amino acid sequence: CASSRPGTQETQYF.

The chain is built from TRBV5-5 and TRBJ1-4, with 9 bases that match TRBD1. The V gene's germline CDR1 is SGHKS and CDR2 YYEKEE (reference sequence). The V segment lost 5 bases and the J segment 5 bases; nucleotides outside the gene matches: 4. CDR3 length: 14 amino acids. CDR3 protein: CASSFDRGNEKLFF. The DNA of the CDR3 is TGTGCCAGCAGTTTCGACAGGGGGAATGAAAAACTGTTTTTT. Looking up the rest from reference TRBV5-5 and TRBJ1-4 gives the full variable domain: DAGVTQSPTHLIKTRGQQVTLRCSPISGHKSVSWYQQVLGQGPQFIFQYYEKEERGRGNFPDRFSARQFPNYSSELNVNALLLGDSALYLCASSFDRGNEKLFFGSGTQLSVL.